This is a list of T cell receptor beta chains from one sample in a study of breast tumors, draining lymph nodes, adjacent tissues. Using its own MiXCR run on the multiplex PCR reads, TCRdb lists one record per CDR3 protein. The repertoire holds 170,000 or so distinct CDR3 sequences, with 30% to 35% as singletons. The sample consisted of axillary lymph node tissue. The receptor source for this set is a female donor with breast cancer. Some clones in this sample may be carry-over from other donors' samples. The CDR3 runs from the conserved cysteine through the conserved F or W. Each record gives: J gene, clone size, V gene, D gene, CDR3 DNA, CDR3 protein. A D gene is named only where the DNA matches it firmly. Not all rows give a size; the values are once, few, many and, for expanded clones, a class.

j_call: TRBJ2-3; clone_size: many; v_call: TRBV10-3; d_call: -; cdr3_nt: TGTGCCATCCACGCCCGGCTAGCCTCGAGCACAGATACGCAGTATTTT; cdr3_aa: CAIHARLASSTDTQYF
j_call: TRBJ2-7; clone_size: many; v_call: TRBV11-2; d_call: TRBD2; cdr3_nt: TGTGCCAGCAGCTTAAGAGCGGGAGACGAGCAGTACTTC; cdr3_aa: CASSLRAGDEQYF
j_call: TRBJ1-2; clone_size: -; v_call: TRBV24-1; d_call: -; cdr3_nt: TGTGCCACCAGTGGGGGGCAAACAAACTATGGCTACACCTTC; cdr3_aa: CATSGGQTNYGYTF
j_call: TRBJ1-6; clone_size: many; v_call: TRBV5-1; d_call: -; cdr3_nt: TGCGCCAGCAGCTCCAGGGAGAGCTCCTATAATTCACTCCTCCACTTT; cdr3_aa: CASSSRESSYNSLLHF
j_call: TRBJ1-3; clone_size: many; v_call: TRBV7-2; d_call: TRBD1; cdr3_nt: TGTGCCAGCAGCTTACGACAGGGAGGAAACACCATATATTTT; cdr3_aa: CASSLRQGGNTIYF
j_call: TRBJ2-1; clone_size: -; v_call: TRBV4-1; d_call: -; cdr3_nt: TGCGCCAGCAGCCCCATTGTGGGGAACAATGAGCAGTTCTTC; cdr3_aa: CASSPIVGNNEQFF
j_call: TRBJ2-7; clone_size: many; v_call: TRBV3-1; d_call: TRBD2; cdr3_nt: TGTGCCAGCAGCCAAAGTCGCGGGAGCACGCACTTC; cdr3_aa: CASSQSRGSTHF
j_call: TRBJ2-3; clone_size: -; v_call: TRBV24-1; d_call: -; cdr3_nt: TGTGCCACCAGTGAGGGACGGGTTGGCACAGAATCGCAGTATTTT; cdr3_aa: CATSEGRVGTESQYF
j_call: TRBJ2-1; clone_size: -; v_call: TRBV11-2; d_call: -; cdr3_nt: TGTGCCAGCAGCTCCACAGACGGGGCTAGGGGCAATGAGCAGCTCTTC; cdr3_aa: CASSSTDGARGNEQLF
j_call: TRBJ2-3; clone_size: -; v_call: TRBV19; d_call: -; cdr3_nt: TGTGCCAGTAGTGTTTCGGGAGGCACAGATACGCAGTATTTT; cdr3_aa: CASSVSGGTDTQYF
j_call: TRBJ1-1; clone_size: few; v_call: TRBV12-3/TRBV12-4; d_call: -; cdr3_nt: TGTGCCAGCAGTTTTCTCCGGGAGAACACTGAAGCTTTCTTT; cdr3_aa: CASSFLRENTEAFF
j_call: TRBJ2-7; clone_size: many; v_call: TRBV2; d_call: -; cdr3_nt: TGTGCCAGCAGAGGGACTCCTTCCGAGCAGTACTTC; cdr3_aa: CASRGTPSEQYF
j_call: TRBJ2-5; clone_size: many; v_call: TRBV3-1; d_call: TRBD1; cdr3_nt: TGTGCCAGCAGCCCCCGTGGGACAGGGGGAGAGACCCAGTACTTC; cdr3_aa: CASSPRGTGGETQYF
j_call: TRBJ2-1; clone_size: many; v_call: TRBV11-1; d_call: TRBD2; cdr3_nt: TGTGCCAGCAGCTTAGCACTAGCGGGGGGCCAGAATGAGCAGTTCTTC; cdr3_aa: CASSLALAGGQNEQFF
j_call: TRBJ2-7; clone_size: many; v_call: TRBV2; d_call: -; cdr3_nt: TGTGCCAGCAGCGGGACGTGGGGGCGGGACGGGGAGCAGTACTTC; cdr3_aa: CASSGTWGRDGEQYF
j_call: TRBJ1-2; clone_size: -; v_call: TRBV7-3; d_call: TRBD1; cdr3_nt: TGTGCCAGCAGCCTCGGACAGGGAGGCGATGGCTACACCTTC; cdr3_aa: CASSLGQGGDGYTF
j_call: TRBJ1-2; clone_size: many; v_call: TRBV24-1; d_call: -; cdr3_nt: TGTGCCACCAGTGACCCCCCGAGAGATGGCTACACCTTC; cdr3_aa: CATSDPPRDGYTF
j_call: TRBJ2-7; clone_size: -; v_call: TRBV27; d_call: -; cdr3_nt: TGTGCCAGCAGTGAGGACTCCCGGGGCGGGTCCTACGAGCAGTACTTC; cdr3_aa: CASSEDSRGGSYEQYF
j_call: TRBJ2-1; clone_size: many; v_call: TRBV20-1; d_call: -; cdr3_nt: TGCAGTGCTAGAGGGATTGGATTGGGCAATGAGCAGTTCTTC; cdr3_aa: CSARGIGLGNEQFF
j_call: TRBJ1-5; clone_size: few; v_call: TRBV28; d_call: -; cdr3_nt: TGTGCCAGCAGTCCCCTTGGGGCAGGGCCGGTCGATCAGCCCCAGCATTTT; cdr3_aa: CASSPLGAGPVDQPQHF
j_call: TRBJ1-5; clone_size: many; v_call: TRBV15; d_call: -; cdr3_nt: TGTGCCACCAGCAGAGACAGGGGATTAATTCAGCCCCAGCATTTT; cdr3_aa: CATSRDRGLIQPQHF
j_call: TRBJ1-4; clone_size: -; v_call: TRBV4-2; d_call: -; cdr3_nt: TGTGCCAGCAGCCAAGTCGGAGCGGGGAAACTGTTTTTT; cdr3_aa: CASSQVGAGKLFF
j_call: TRBJ2-3; clone_size: many; v_call: TRBV9; d_call: TRBD2; cdr3_nt: TGTGCCAGCAGCGTAGATGCGGGAGGGGGTACGCAGTATTTT; cdr3_aa: CASSVDAGGGTQYF
j_call: TRBJ1-6; clone_size: -; v_call: TRBV6-5; d_call: -; cdr3_nt: TGTGCCAGCAGTCACTCAGGGCAGGGAATCTATAATTCACCCCTCCACTTT; cdr3_aa: CASSHSGQGIYNSPLHF
j_call: TRBJ2-1; clone_size: many; v_call: TRBV4-1; d_call: -; cdr3_nt: TGCGCCACCGGCCCCACCGGGACCTACAATGAGCAGTTCTTC; cdr3_aa: CATGPTGTYNEQFF
j_call: TRBJ1-3; clone_size: many; v_call: TRBV5-5; d_call: -; cdr3_nt: TGTGCCAGCAGCTGGGGGAGATCTGGAAACACCATATATTTT; cdr3_aa: CASSWGRSGNTIYF